These 8 T cell receptor beta chains share one sample of origin, sequenced in a study of CD8 T cells in ankylosing spondylitis. TCRdb re-called the 5' RACE reads with MiXCR, one entry per CDR3 protein. Of roughly 69,000 distinct CDR3 sequences listed, roughly 5% are singletons. Specimen: blood, either unsorted or a sorted T cell fraction (not recorded which). Receptor source: a male donor with ankylosing spondylitis or in good health (not recorded which).

Many counts were recorded for this clonotype. The chain links TRBV5-1 to TRBJ2-7; D may be TRBD1 (7 bases). Germline CDR1 is SGHRS and CDR2 is YFSETQ. With 4 bases removed from V and 9 bases from J, the gap between germline ends came to 23 bases. The length of the CDR3 is 15 residues. DNA for the CDR3: TGCGCCAGCAGCCCCGACGAGGGGACTTCAGGGGGGCAGTACTTC. Encoded protein: CASSPDEGTSGGQYF.

This clonotype was seen ten or more times. The genes are TRBV6-1 and TRBJ1-2; the D gene is possibly TRBD1 (6 bases). The CDR3 is 14 amino acids. Germline loops: CDR1 MNHNS, CDR2 SASEGT. The V gene lost 6 bases and the J gene lost 3 bases, with 14 bases spanning the gap. CDR3 DNA sequence: TGTGCCAGCAGGACAGGCGGATGGGACTATGGCTACACCTTC. The encoded protein is CASRTGGWDYGYTF.

The sample holds many counts of this clonotype. The V call is TRBV5-1, the J call TRBJ2-2; 11 bases are a match to TRBD1. V lost 2 bases and J lost 6; bases outside the gene matches: 9. The CDR3 is 17 amino acids. In germline, CDR1 is SGHRS, CDR2 YFSETQ. CDR3: CASSFFPGQGAPGELFF. CDR3 sequence (DNA): TGCGCCAGCAGCTTTTTCCCCGGACAGGGGGCGCCCGGGGAGCTGTTTTTT.

In this sample, this clonotype turned up many times. The chain's CDR3 is CSARTTGGQVLDYGYTF. The CDR3 DNA follows: TGCAGTGCTAGGACGACAGGGGGCCAGGTTCTGGACTATGGCTACACCTTC. This rearrangement joins TRBV20-1 to TRBJ1-2; 10 nucleotides align to TRBD1. The CDR3 contains 17 residues. The V gene's germline CDR1 is DFQATT and CDR2 SNEGSKA (reference sequence). The J segment lost 3 bases and the V segment lost 3 bases, leaving 13 bases of the junction unmatched.

This clonotype has ten or more counts. V usage is TRBV6-1 and J usage is TRBJ2-1; the match to TRBD1 covers 12 bases. CDR1 is MNHNS, CDR2 SASEGT, per germline. The length of the CDR3 is 14 residues. The V gene end was trimmed by 7 bases and the J gene end by 8 bases; junction bases not matched to a gene: 6. In DNA, the CDR3 is TGTGCCAGCACCCTGGGACAGGGGGCGGATGAGCAGTTCTTC. The encoded protein is CASTLGQGADEQFF.

In this sample, this clonotype turned up many times. The V gene is TRBV28, the J gene TRBJ2-5, with TRBD2 matching 11 bases. The germline CDR1 and CDR2 sequences are MDHEN and SYDVKM. The CDR3 extends over 16 amino acids. Germline trimming cut 3 bases from V and 1 base from J; bases unmatched to any gene: 4. The CDR3 nucleotides are TGTGCCAGCAGTTTGCAACTAGCGGGGGCCCAAGAGACCCAGTACTTC. This gives the protein CASSLQLAGAQETQYF.

This clonotype was recorded many times. V and J are TRBV10-1 and TRBJ2-3, with a possible D match to TRBD1 (5 bases). The germline V gene encodes CDR1 WNHNN and CDR2 SYGVQD (reference sequence). V gave up 2 bases and J gave up 2 bases, with 8 bases separating them. The CDR3 has 14 amino acids. The CDR3 nucleotides read TGCGCCAGCAGTGAGGGGGCTCTCACAGATACGCAGTATTTT. Residues: CASSEGALTDTQYF.

At least ten counts were recorded for this clonotype. V and J are TRBV7-9 and TRBJ2-7, with 8 nucleotides matching TRBD2. Trimming took 3 bases from V and 6 from J; bases not matched to a gene: 7. CDR1 is SEHNR and CDR2 is FQNEAQ in the germline V gene (reference sequence). CDR3 length: 14 amino acids. CDR3 sequence (DNA): TGTGCCAGCAGCTTCCATAGCGGGAAGGCCGAGCAGTACTTC. Its translation is CASSFHSGKAEQYF.